These 10 T cell receptor beta chains came from one sample sequenced in a study of T-cell memory formation after mild COVID-19. TCRdb independently ran MiXCR on the 5' RACE reads; one entry per CDR3 protein. This table holds fewer than 300,000 distinct CDR3 sequences, 18% found once. The sample comprised PBMCs or a T cell subset sorted from them (not recorded which). The receptors originated from a man aged 18 to 30 who had mild COVID-19 (a few samples of this study predate the infection). Cell type and time point are not known.

This clonotype was counted at least ten times. This chain connects TRBV7-9 to TRBJ2-3, with D possibly TRBD1 on 6 matching bases. The germline V gene encodes CDR1 SEHNR and CDR2 FQNEAQ (reference sequence). V was trimmed by 5 bases and J by 1 base, leaving 16 bases between them. CDR3 length: 16 amino acids. The CDR3 DNA is TGTGCCAGCAGCCCTCTGGGCAGGGGTGGCACAGATACGCAGTATTTT. Translated: CASSPLGRGGTDTQYF.

This clonotype was found a few times. CDR3 region: CASSPQGIDEQFF. DNA for the CDR3: TGTGCCAGCAGCCCACAGGGAATTGATGAGCAGTTCTTC. The V and J genes are TRBV7-2 and TRBJ2-1, with D tentatively TRBD1 (6 bases). Germline-derived CDR1 and CDR2 are SGHTA and FQGNSA. V lost 5 bases, J lost 8 bases, and 13 bases lay in between. The CDR3 extends over 13 amino acids.

V usage is TRBV4-3 and J usage is TRBJ2-1, with 7 bases fitting TRBD2. Germline assignment: CDR1 LGHNA and CDR2 YSLEER. The CDR3 spans 15 residues. V gave up 4 bases and J gave up 3 bases; unmatched junction bases: 6. CDR3 in amino acids: CASSRRPGGYNEQFF. Written as DNA, the CDR3 is TGCGCCAGCAGCCGTAGACCGGGGGGCTACAATGAGCAGTTCTTC.

The chain joins TRBV12-3 or TRBV12-4 to TRBJ2-3, with TRBD2 matching over 13 bases. The CDR3 runs 16 residues. The trim removed 2 bases at V and 7 bases at J, leaving 6 bases unmatched. The CDR3 sequence: CASSLQLAGGAYTQYF. The DNA for the CDR3 is TGTGCCAGCAGTTTACAACTAGCGGGGGGGGCATATACGCAGTATTTT.

The chain employs TRBV10-3 and TRBJ2-3; 7 nucleotides align to TRBD2. From germline, CDR1 is ENHRY and CDR2 SYGVKD. The CDR3 spans 16 residues. V shed 6 bases and J 2 bases; nucleotides not matched to a gene: 11. CDR3 nucleotides: TGTGCCATCAGGATTTCGGGAGCGGGACTCACAGATACGCAGTATTTT. Its translation: CAIRISGAGLTDTQYF.

The J gene is TRBJ2-7, the V gene TRBV25-1, with D perhaps TRBD1 or TRBD2 (6 bases each). The CDR3 extends over 13 amino acids. CDR1 and CDR2 from the germline V gene are MGHDK and SYGVNS. Trimming took 4 bases from V and 6 from J, leaving 13 bases between them. CDR3 protein: CASSGGAAIEQYV. The CDR3 DNA sequence: TGTGCCAGCAGTGGGGGGGCAGCCATCGAGCAGTACGTC.

This clonotype was picked up a small number of times. The V and J genes are TRBV7-9 and TRBJ2-7; perhaps D is TRBD1 or TRBD2 (7 bases each). The germline V gene has CDR1 SEHNR and CDR2 FQNEAQ (reference sequence). The CDR3 sequence is 14 residues long. Trimming removed 7 bases from V and 2 bases from J, with 15 bases in between. CDR3 DNA sequence: TGTGCCAGCATGACAGGGAGGGGAGCCTACGAGCAGTACTTC. Encoded protein: CASMTGRGAYEQYF.

This sequence joins TRBV6-2 or TRBV6-3 and TRBJ2-7, with D tentatively TRBD1 (6 bases). Trimming left V 5 bases short and J 6 bases short, with 11 bases between. Per the germline V gene, CDR1 is MNHEY and CDR2 is SVGEGT. The CDR3 is 12 amino acids. The CDR3 DNA sequence: TGTGCCAGCAGTCAGACAGGCCGCGAGCAGTACTTC. Translated, it gives CASSQTGREQYF.

This clonotype was detected only a few times. V and J are TRBV24-1 and TRBJ2-1; possible D gene TRBD1, 5 bases. Trimming removed 3 bases from V and 2 bases from J, with 7 bases in between. This CDR3 is 14 amino acids long. Germline V gene data show CDR1 as KGHDR and CDR2 as SFDVKD. This CDR3 is CATSDRGPYNEQFF. CDR3 bases: TGTGCCACCAGTGATAGGGGCCCCTACAATGAGCAGTTCTTC.

This clonotype showed up just a few times. This chain links TRBV7-8 with TRBJ1-3; D remains ambiguous. Trimming took off 2 bases at V and 0 bases at J, with 11 bases between the two ends. The CDR3 extends over 16 amino acids. Germline CDR1 reads SGHVS; CDR2 reads FQNEAQ. CDR3 nucleotide sequence: TGTGCCAGCAGCTTATTCGGGCCCAGCTCTGGAAACACCATATATTTT. Translating it yields CASSLFGPSSGNTIYF.